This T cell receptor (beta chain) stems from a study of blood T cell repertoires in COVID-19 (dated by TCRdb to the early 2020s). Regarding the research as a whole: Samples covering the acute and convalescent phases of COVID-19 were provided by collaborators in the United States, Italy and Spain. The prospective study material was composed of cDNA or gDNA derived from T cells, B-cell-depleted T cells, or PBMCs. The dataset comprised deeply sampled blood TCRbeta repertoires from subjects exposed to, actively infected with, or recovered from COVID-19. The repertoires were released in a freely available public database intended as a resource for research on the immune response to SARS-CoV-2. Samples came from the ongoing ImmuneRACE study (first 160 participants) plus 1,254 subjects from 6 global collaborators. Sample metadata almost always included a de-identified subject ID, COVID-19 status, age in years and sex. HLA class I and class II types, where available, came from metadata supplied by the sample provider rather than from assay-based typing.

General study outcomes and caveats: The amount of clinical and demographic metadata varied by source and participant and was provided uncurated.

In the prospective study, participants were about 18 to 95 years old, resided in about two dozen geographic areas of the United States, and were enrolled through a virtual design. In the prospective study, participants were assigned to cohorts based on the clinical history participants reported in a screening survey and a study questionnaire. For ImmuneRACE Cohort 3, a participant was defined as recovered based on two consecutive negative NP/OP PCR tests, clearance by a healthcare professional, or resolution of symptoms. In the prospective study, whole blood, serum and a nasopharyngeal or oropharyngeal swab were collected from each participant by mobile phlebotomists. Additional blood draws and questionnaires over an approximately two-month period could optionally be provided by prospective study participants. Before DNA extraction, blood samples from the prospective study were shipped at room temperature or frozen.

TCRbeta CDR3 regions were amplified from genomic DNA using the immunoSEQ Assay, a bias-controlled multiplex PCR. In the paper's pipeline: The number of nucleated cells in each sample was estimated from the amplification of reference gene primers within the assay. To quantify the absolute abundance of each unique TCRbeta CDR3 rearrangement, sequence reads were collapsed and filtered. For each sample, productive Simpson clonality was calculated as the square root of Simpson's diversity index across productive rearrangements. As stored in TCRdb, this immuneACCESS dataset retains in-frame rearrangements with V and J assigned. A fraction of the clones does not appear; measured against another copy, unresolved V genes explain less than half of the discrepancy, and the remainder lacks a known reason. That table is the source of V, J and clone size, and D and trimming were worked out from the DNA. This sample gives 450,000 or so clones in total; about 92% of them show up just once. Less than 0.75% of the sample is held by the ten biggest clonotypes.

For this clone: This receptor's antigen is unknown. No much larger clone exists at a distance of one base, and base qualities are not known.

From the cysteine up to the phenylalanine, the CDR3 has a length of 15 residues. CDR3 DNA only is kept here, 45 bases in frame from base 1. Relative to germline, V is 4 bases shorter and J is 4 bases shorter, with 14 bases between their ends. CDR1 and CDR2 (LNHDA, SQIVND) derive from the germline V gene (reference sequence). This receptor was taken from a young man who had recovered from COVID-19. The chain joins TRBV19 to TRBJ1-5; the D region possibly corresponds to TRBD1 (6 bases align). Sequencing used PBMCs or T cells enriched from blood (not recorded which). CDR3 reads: CASSTGTRNNQPQHF. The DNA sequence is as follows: TGTGCCAGTAGTACCGGGACAAGGAATAATCAGCCCCAGCATTTT. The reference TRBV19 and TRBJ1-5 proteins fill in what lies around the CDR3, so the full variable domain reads DGGITQSPKYLFRKEGQNVTLSCEQNLNHDAMYWYRQDPGQGLRLIYYSQIVNDFQKGDIAEGYSVSREKKESFPLTVTSAQKNPTAFYLCASSTGTRNNQPQHFGDGTRLSIL.